The 12 T cell receptor beta chains reported below all come from one sample, sequenced in a study of blood T cells in healthy people across ages. With a J-beta primer mix and a sample-barcoded 5' primer, a second PCR ran 7 to 11 cycles. MiXCR was run by TCRdb on the 5' RACE reads, yielding one entry per CDR3 protein. The sample carries more than 750,000 distinct CDR3 sequences, 25% to 30% recorded once. These data were likewise used in another study, on T cells of mothers and their children.

The sequencing sample was made of blood. These receptors were obtained from a woman between 40 and 55 years old in good health.

The V gene is TRBV19, the J gene TRBJ2-1, with D maybe TRBD2 (6 bases). The tail of the sequence fits TRBJ2-7 better, so the J call may be wrong. The CDR3 loop spans 15 amino acids. CDR1 is LNHDA, CDR2 SQIVND, per germline (reference sequence). The CDR3 spells CATRPEGSSYNEQYF. In nucleotides, the CDR3 is TGTGCCACCAGACCGGAGGGGAGCTCCTACAATGAGCAGTACTTC.

The V call is TRBV12-3 or TRBV12-4, the J call TRBJ2-7; tentatively, D is TRBD2 (5 bases). The germline V and J ends were trimmed by 5 bases and 4 bases, with 9 bases remaining between them. The CDR3 has 12 amino acids. In nucleotides, the CDR3 is TGTGCCAGCAGTCCAGAGCGGTACGAGCAGTACTTC. It codes for CASSPERYEQYF.

This clonotype appeared many times. CDR3 coding DNA: TGTGCCAGCAGCCACACTAGCGGGGGGGCATCTAGCGAGCAGTACTTC. It is translated as CASSHTSGGASSEQYF. The chain couples TRBV7-2 to TRBJ2-7; 13 nucleotides line up with TRBD2. This CDR3 is 16 amino acids long. Germline CDR1 and CDR2: SGHTA and FQGNSA. V trimming: 5 bases; J trimming: 6 bases; junction bases outside the gene matches: 10.

The chain is built from TRBV3-1 and TRBJ1-2; no definite D call. Germline V gene data show CDR1 as LGHDT and CDR2 as YNNKEL (reference sequence). This CDR3 is built from 14 residues. V lost 1 base and J lost 4, with 10 bases in between. The CDR3 DNA follows: TGTGCCAGCAGCCAAGGAACAAGGGCCTATGGCTACACCTTC. Its translation is CASSQGTRAYGYTF.

The chain carries TRBV25-1 and TRBJ1-4, with D hard to call. Looked up from germline, CDR1 is MGHDK and CDR2 is SYGVNS. The CDR3 spans 15 residues. V was pared by 2 bases and J by 5 bases, with 12 bases between. Here the CDR3 DNA reads TGTGCCAGCAGTGAAGCAGACCGTCCGAATGAAAAACTGTTTTTT. Translating it yields CASSEADRPNEKLFF.

J is TRBJ1-2 and V is TRBV5-1, with 10 bases matching TRBD1. The CDR3 spans 17 residues. V was clipped by 3 bases and J by 4 bases; unmatched bases: 12. In germline, CDR1 is SGHRS, CDR2 YFSETQ. Here the CDR3 reads CASSSVPGDRGGYGYTF. DNA of the CDR3: TGCGCCAGCAGCTCCGTCCCTGGGGACAGGGGCGGCTATGGCTACACCTTC.

This clonotype has a handful of counts. The chain uses TRBV28 and TRBJ1-6, with D perhaps TRBD1 (5 bases). Germline V lookup: CDR1 MDHEN, CDR2 SYDVKM. The CDR3 length is 13 residues. The V end lost 9 bases, the J end lost 7 bases, and 13 bases lay between the germline ends. Written as DNA, the CDR3 is TGTGCCAGTCGACAGTCCCTAAATTCACCCCTCCACTTT. Its translation: CASRQSLNSPLHF.

The count of this clonotype is one. No conserved phenylalanine or tryptophan ends this CDR3, so it is likely a read error. The rearrangement links TRBV27 to TRBJ2-7; D gene uncertain. This CDR3 has 14 amino acids. V was clipped by 0 bases and J by 0 bases, with 6 bases between them. Germline CDR1 is MNHEY and CDR2 is SMNVEV (reference sequence). This chain's CDR3 is CASSLSTYSYEQYL. The CDR3 DNA is TGTGCCAGCAGTTTATCCACGTACTCCTACGAGCAGTACCTT.

The chain carries TRBV7-9 and TRBJ2-4, with a possible D match to TRBD1 (5 bases). The germline gives CDR1 SEHNR, CDR2 FQNEAQ (reference sequence). Trimming took 2 bases from V and 7 from J, leaving 15 bases between them. This CDR3 comprises 15 residues. The CDR3 DNA sequence: TGTGCCAGCAGCTTACCAGGGTGGGTGGGCAACATTCAGTACTTC. It is translated as CASSLPGWVGNIQYF.

This clonotype was observed once. The J gene is TRBJ1-1, the V gene TRBV5-1, with a weak D call TRBD1 (5 bases). The CDR3 consists of 15 residues. In germline, CDR1 is SGHRS, CDR2 YFSETQ. V dropped 0 bases and J dropped 6 bases, with 15 bases sitting between them. The CDR3 sequence is CASSLAQGSFAEAFF. CDR3 in DNA: TGCGCCAGCAGCTTGGCCCAGGGATCCTTCGCTGAAGCTTTCTTT.

The sample holds a few counts of this clonotype. J is TRBJ1-5 and V is TRBV7-9, with D unclear. The CDR3 loop spans 16 amino acids. Trimming stripped 0 bases from V and 0 bases from J, with 9 bases between. Germline loops: CDR1 SEHNR, CDR2 FQNEAQ (reference sequence). CDR3 in amino acids: CASSLAGSGSNQPQHF. CDR3 bases: TGTGCCAGCAGCTTAGCAGGGAGTGGTAGCAATCAGCCCCAGCATTTT.

V is TRBV5-1 and J is TRBJ1-4; possible D gene TRBD1, 6 bases. The V end was cut by 0 bases, the J end by 4 bases, with 16 bases between. CDR3 length: 17 amino acids. Germline lookup yields CDR1 SGHRS and CDR2 YFSETQ. The CDR3 DNA sequence: TGCGCCAGCAGCTTGGGGTCGGGGGCAGGATATAATGAAAAACTGTTTTTT. Protein sequence: CASSLGSGAGYNEKLFF.